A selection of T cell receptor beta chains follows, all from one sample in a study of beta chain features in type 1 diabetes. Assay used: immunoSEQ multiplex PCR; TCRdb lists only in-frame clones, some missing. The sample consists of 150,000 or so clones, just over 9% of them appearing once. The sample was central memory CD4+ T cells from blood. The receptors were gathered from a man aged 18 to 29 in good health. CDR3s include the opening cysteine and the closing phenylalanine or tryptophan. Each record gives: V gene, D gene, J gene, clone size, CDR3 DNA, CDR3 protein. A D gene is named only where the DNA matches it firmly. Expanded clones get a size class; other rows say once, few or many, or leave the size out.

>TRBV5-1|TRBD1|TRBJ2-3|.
TGCGCCAGCAGCCTCGGAATCTCGGGACAGGGGCCTTTT
CASSLGISGQGPF
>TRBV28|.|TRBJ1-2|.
TGTGCCAGCAGTACTAACGCGGGGTATGGCTACACCTTC
CASSTNAGYGYTF
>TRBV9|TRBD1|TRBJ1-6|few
TGTGCCAGCAGGGGACAGGGGTTTGATTCACCCCTCCACTTT
CASRGQGFDSPLHF
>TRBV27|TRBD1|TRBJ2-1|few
TGTGCCAGCAGCGGACAGGGATTTCATGAGCAGTTCTTC
CASSGQGFHEQFF
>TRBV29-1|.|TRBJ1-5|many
TGCAGCGTTGACGCCGGGGGATTCTCCCAGCATTTT
CSVDAGGFSQHF
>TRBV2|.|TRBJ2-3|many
TGTGCCAGCAGTGCACGGTTCACAGATACGCAGTATTTT
CASSARFTDTQYF
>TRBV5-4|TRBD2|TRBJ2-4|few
TGTGCCAGCAGCTTCGGGGGGACCAAAAACATTCAGTACTTC
CASSFGGTKNIQYF
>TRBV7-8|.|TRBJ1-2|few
TGTGCCAGCAGCTCAGACGGAGACTATGGCTACACCTTC
CASSSDGDYGYTF
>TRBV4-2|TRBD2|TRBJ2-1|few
TGTGCCAGCAGCCGGGGCGGGGGGGGGCTCAATGAGCAGTTCTTC
CASSRGGGGLNEQFF
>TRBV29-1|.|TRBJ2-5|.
TGCAGCGCCCCGGGGGGCCTCGAGACCCAGTACTTC
CSAPGGLETQYF
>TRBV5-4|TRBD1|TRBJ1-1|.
TGTGCCAGCAGCCCAAGTGACAGGGGAACTGAAGCTTTCTTT
CASSPSDRGTEAFF
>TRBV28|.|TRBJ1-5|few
TGTGCCAGCAGTTTACGGGGAGGGAACAATCAGCCCCAGCATTTT
CASSLRGGNNQPQHF
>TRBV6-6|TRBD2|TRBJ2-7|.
TGTGCCACCTCCCGTGCCGGGGGGGACTACGAGCAGTACTTC
CATSRAGGDYEQYF
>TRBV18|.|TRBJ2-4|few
TGTGCCAGCTCACCCTTTGGGCCCCCCAGAAACATTCAGTACTTC
CASSPFGPPRNIQYF
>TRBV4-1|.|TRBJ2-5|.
TGCGCCAGCAGCCAAGTGGTGTCCAGGGCCCAAGAGACCCAGTACTTC
CASSQVVSRAQETQYF
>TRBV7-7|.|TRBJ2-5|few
TGTGCCAGCAGCTTAGTCGGCGGGTCGCAAGAGACCCAGTACTTC
CASSLVGGSQETQYF
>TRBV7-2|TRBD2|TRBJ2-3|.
TGTGCCAGCACCGCGGAGGGACTAGCGTTAGATACGCAGTATTTT
CASTAEGLALDTQYF
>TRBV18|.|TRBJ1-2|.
TGTGCCAGCTCACGCAACAGGGATGGCTACACCTTC
CASSRNRDGYTF
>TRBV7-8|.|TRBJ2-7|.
TGTGCCAGCAGCTTATCAGTTTTATACGAGCAGTACTTC
CASSLSVLYEQYF
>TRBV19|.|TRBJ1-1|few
TGTGCCAGTAGTAAGCTGGGACAAACGAACACTGAAGCTTTCTTT
CASSKLGQTNTEAFF